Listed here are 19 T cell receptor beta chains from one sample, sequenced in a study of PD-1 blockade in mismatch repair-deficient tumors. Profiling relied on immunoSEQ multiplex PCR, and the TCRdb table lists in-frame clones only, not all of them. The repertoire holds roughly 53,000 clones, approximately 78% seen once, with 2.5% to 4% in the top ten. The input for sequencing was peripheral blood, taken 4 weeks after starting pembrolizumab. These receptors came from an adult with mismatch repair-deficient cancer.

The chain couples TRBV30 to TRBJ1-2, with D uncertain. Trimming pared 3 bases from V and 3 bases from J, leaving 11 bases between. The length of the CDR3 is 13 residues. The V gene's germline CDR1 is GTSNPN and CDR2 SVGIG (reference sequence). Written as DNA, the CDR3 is TGTGCCTGGAGCCCGCCCGGGTACTATGGCTACACCTTC. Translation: CAWSPPGYYGYTF. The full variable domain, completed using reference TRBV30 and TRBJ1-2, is SQTIHQWPATLVQPVGSPLSLECTVEGTSNPNLYWYRQAAGRGLQLLFYSVGIGQISSEVPQNLSASRPQDRQFILSSKKLLLSDSGFYLCAWSPPGYYGYTFGSGTRLTVV.

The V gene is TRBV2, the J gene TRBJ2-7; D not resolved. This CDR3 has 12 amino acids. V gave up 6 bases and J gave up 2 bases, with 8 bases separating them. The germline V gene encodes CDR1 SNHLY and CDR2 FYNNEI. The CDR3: CASRDSPYEQYF. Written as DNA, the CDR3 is TGTGCCAGCAGAGACTCCCCCTACGAGCAGTACTTC.

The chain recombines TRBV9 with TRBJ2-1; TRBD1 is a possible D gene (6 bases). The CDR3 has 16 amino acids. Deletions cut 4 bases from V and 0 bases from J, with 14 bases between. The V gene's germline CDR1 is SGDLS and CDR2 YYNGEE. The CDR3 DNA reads TGTGCCAGCAGCACCCGGGACATGAGCTCCTACAATGAGCAGTTCTTC. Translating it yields CASSTRDMSSYNEQFF.

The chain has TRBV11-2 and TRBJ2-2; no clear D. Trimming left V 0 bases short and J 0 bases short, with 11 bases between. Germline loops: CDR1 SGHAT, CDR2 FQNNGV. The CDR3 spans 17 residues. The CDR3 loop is CASSLDPARTNTGELFF. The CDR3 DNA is TGTGCCAGCAGCTTAGACCCCGCGCGAACGAACACCGGGGAGCTGTTTTTT.

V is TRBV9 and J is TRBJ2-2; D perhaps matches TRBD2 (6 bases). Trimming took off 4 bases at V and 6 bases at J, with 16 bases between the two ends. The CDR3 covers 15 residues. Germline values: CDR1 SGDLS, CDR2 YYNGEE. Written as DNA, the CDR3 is TGTGCCAGCAGCCTCCGACTAGGAACCGCCGGGGAGCTGTTTTTT. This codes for CASSLRLGTAGELFF.

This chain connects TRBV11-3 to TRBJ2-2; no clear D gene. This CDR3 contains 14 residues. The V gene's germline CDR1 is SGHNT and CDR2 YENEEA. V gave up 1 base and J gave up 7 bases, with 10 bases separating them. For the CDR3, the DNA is TGTGCCAGCAGCTTAGTAAGGTCTGGCGGGGAGCTGTTTTTT. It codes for CASSLVRSGGELFF.

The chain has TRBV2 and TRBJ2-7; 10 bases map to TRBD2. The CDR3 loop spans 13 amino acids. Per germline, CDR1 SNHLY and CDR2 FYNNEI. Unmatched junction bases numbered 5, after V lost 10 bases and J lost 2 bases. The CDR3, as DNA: TGTGCCACGGGGACTAGCGAGACCTACGAGCAGTACTTC. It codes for CATGTSETYEQYF.

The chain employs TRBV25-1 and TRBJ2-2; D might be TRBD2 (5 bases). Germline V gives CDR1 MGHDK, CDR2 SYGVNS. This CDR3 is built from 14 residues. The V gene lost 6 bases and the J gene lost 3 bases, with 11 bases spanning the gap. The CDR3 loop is CASRGGSHTGELFF. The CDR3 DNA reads TGTGCCAGCAGAGGAGGCAGTCACACCGGGGAGCTGTTTTTT.

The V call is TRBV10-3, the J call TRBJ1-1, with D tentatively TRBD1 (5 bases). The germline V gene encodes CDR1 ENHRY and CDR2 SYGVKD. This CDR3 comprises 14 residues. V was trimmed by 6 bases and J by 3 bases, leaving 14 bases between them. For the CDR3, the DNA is TGTGCCATCAGCAACCGGGCCAGGGACACTGAAGCTTTCTTT. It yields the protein CAISNRARDTEAFF.

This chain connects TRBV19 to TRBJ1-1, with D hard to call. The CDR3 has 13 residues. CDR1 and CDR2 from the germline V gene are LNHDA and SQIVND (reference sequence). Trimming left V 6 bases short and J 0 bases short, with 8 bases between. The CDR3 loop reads CASSARMNTEAFF. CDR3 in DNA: TGTGCCAGTAGCGCCCGGATGAACACTGAAGCTTTCTTT. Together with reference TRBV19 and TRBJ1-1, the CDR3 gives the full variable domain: DGGITQSPKYLFRKEGQNVTLSCEQNLNHDAMYWYRQDPGQGLRLIYYSQIVNDFQKGDIAEGYSVSREKKESFPLTVTSAQKNPTAFYLCASSARMNTEAFFGQGTRLTVV.

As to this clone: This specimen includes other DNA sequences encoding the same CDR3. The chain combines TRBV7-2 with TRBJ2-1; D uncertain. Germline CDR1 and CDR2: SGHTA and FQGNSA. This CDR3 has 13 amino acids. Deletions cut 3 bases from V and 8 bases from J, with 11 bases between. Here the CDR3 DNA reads TGTGCCAGCAGCTTCTCTGGTGGCGATGAGCAGTTCTTC. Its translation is CASSFSGGDEQFF.

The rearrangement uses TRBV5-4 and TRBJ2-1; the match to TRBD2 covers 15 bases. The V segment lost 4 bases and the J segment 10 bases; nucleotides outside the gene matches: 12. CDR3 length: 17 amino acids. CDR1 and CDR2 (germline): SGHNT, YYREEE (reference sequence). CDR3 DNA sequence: TGTGCCAGCAGCACCGATCCGGGACTAGCGGGAGGCGGGGAGCAGTTCTTC. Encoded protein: CASSTDPGLAGGGEQFF.

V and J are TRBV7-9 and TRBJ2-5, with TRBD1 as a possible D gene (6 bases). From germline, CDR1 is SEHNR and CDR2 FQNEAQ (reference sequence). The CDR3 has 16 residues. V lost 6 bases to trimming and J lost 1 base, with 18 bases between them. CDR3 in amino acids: CASSSGVAQSQETQYF. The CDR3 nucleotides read TGTGCCAGCAGTTCAGGGGTGGCCCAGTCCCAAGAGACCCAGTACTTC.

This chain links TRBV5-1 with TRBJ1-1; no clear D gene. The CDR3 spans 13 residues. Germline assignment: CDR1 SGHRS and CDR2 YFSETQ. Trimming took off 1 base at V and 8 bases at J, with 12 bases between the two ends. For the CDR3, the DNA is TGCGCCAGCAGCTTGAGCCTACCGTTCGAAGCTTTCTTT. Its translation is CASSLSLPFEAFF.

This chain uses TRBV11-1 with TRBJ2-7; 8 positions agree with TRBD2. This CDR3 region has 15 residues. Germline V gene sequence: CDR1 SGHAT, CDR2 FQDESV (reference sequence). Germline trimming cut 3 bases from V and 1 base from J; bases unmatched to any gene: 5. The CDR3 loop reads CASSFSAGGSYEQYF. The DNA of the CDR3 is TGTGCCAGCAGCTTTTCCGCGGGGGGTTCCTACGAGCAGTACTTC.

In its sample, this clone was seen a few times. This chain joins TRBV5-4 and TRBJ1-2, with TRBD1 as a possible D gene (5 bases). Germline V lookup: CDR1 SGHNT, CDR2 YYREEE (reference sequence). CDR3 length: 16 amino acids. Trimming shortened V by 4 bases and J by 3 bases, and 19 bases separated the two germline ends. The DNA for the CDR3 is TGTGCCAGCAGCGGATTGGTGGGGGGGGACGACTATGGCTACACCTTC. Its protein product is CASSGLVGGDDYGYTF.

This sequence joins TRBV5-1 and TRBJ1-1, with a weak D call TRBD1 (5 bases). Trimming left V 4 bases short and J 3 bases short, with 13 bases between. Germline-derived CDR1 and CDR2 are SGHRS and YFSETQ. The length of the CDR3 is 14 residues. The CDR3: CASSTRDGDTEAFF. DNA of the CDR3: TGCGCCAGCAGCACCCGGGACGGGGACACTGAAGCTTTCTTT.

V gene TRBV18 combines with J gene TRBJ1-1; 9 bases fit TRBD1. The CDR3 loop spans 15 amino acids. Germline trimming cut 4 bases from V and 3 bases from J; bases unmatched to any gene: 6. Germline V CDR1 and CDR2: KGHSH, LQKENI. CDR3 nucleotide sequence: TGTGCCAGCTCACTAACACAGGGGGCGGACACTGAAGCTTTCTTT. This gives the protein CASSLTQGADTEAFF.

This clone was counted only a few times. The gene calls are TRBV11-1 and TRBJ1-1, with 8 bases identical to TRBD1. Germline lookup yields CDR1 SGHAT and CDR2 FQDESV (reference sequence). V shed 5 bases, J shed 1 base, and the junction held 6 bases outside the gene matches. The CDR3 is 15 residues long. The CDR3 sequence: CASSRGTGSNTEAFF. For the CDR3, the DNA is TGTGCCAGCAGCCGAGGGACAGGTTCGAACACTGAAGCTTTCTTT.